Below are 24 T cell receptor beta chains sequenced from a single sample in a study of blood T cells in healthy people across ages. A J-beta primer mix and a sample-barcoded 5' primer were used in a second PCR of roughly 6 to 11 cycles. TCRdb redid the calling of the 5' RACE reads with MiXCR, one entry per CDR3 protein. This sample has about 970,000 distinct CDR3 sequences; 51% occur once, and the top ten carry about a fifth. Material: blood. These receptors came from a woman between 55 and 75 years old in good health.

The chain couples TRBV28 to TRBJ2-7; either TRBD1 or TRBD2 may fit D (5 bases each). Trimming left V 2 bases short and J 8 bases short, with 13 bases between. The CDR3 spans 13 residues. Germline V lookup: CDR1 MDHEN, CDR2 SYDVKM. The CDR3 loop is CASSLGTHRKQYF. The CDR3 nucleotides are TGTGCCAGCAGTTTAGGGACCCACAGAAAGCAGTACTTC.

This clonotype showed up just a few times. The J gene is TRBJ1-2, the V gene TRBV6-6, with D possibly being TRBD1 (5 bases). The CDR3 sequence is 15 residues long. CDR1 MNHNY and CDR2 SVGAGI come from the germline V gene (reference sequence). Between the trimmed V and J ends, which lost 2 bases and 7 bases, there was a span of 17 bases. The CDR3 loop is CASSYAGTGWSGYTF. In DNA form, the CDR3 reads TGTGCCAGCAGTTACGCCGGGACTGGTTGGTCTGGCTACACCTTC.

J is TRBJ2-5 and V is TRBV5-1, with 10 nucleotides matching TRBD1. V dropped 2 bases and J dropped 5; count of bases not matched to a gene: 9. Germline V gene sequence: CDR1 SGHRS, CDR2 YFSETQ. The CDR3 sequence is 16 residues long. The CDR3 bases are TGCGCCAGCAGCTTTCGGGGACAGGGGCAGGGGGAGACCCAGTACTTC. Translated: CASSFRGQGQGETQYF.

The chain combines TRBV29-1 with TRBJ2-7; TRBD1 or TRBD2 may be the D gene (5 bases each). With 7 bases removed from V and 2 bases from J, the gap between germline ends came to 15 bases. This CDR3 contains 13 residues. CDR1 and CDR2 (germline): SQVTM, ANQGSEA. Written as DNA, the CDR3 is TGCAGCGAGTCGGACGGGGCCCCCTACGAGCAGTACTTC. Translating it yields CSESDGAPYEQYF.

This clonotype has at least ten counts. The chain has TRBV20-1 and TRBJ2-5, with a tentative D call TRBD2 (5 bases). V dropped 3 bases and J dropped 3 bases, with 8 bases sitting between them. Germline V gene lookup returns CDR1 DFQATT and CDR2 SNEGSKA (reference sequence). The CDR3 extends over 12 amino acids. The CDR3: CSASTGKETQYF. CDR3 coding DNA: TGCAGTGCTAGTACGGGAAAAGAGACCCAGTACTTC.

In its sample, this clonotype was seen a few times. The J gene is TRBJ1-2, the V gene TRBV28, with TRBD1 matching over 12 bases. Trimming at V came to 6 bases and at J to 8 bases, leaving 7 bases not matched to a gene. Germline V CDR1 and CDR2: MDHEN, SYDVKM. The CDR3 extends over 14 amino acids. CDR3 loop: CASSSGQGASGYTF. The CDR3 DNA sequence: TGTGCCAGCAGCTCGGGACAGGGGGCCTCGGGCTACACCTTC.

The CDR3: CASQTYNEQFF. The CDR3 bases are TGTGCCAGTCAGACCTACAATGAGCAGTTCTTC. The rearrangement uses TRBV6-2 or TRBV6-3 and TRBJ2-1; unclear D gene. The length of the CDR3 is 11 residues. V gave up 9 bases and J gave up 2 bases, with 5 bases separating them. CDR1 MNHEY and CDR2 SVGEGT come from the germline V gene.

As DNA, the CDR3 is TGCAGCGTTGAAGGTCTAGCGCGAAGTGAGCAGTTCTTC. This translates into CSVEGLARSEQFF. The chain couples TRBV29-1 to TRBJ2-1, with D tentatively TRBD2 (6 bases). V lost 1 base to trimming and J lost 9 bases, with 13 bases between them. This CDR3 spans 13 amino acids. Germline CDR1 is SQVTM and CDR2 is ANQGSEA.

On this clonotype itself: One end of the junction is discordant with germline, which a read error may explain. CDR3 amino acids: CASRTKWGDPNYGYTF. CDR3 coding DNA: TGTGCCAGCAGGACCAAATGGGGGGACCCTAATTATGGCTACACCTTC. The V gene is TRBV25-1, the J gene TRBJ1-2; possibly TRBD1 for D (5 bases). The CDR3 is made up of 16 amino acids. Germline assignment: CDR1 MGHDK and CDR2 SYGVNS.

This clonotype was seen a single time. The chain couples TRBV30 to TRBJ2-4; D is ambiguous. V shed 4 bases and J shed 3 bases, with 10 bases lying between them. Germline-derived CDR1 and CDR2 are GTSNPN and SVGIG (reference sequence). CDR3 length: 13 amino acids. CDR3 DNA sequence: TGTGCCTGGAACCTCGAAGACAAAAACATTCAGTACTTC. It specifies CAWNLEDKNIQYF.

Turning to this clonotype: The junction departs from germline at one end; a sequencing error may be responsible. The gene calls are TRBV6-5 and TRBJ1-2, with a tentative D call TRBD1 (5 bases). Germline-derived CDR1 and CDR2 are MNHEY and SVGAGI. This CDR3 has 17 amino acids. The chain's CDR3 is CASSYSRTGGIYYDYTF. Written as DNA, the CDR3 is TGTGCCAGCAGTTATTCCCGGACGGGGGGGATATACTATGACTACACCTTC.

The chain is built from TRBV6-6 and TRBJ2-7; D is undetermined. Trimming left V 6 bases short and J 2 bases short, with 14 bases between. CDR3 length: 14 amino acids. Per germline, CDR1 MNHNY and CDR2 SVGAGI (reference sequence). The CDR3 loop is CASRPGRDPYEQYF. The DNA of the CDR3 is TGTGCCAGCAGGCCCGGAAGGGATCCCTACGAGCAGTACTTC.

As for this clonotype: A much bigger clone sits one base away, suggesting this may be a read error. The CDR3, as DNA: TGCAGTGCTACCTACTTTAGCGGGACCGCATACAATGCGCAGTTCTTC. Translating it yields CSATYFSGTAYNAQFF. V and J are TRBV20-1 and TRBJ2-1; the match to TRBD2 covers 8 bases. The CDR3 has 16 residues. Germline V CDR1 and CDR2: DFQATT, SNEGSKA (reference sequence).

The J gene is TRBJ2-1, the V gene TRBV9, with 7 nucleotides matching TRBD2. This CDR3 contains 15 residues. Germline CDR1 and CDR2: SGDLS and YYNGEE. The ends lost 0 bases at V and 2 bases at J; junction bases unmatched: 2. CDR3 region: CASSVVSGAYNEQFF. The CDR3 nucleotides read TGTGCCAGCAGCGTAGTGAGCGGGGCCTACAATGAGCAGTTCTTC.

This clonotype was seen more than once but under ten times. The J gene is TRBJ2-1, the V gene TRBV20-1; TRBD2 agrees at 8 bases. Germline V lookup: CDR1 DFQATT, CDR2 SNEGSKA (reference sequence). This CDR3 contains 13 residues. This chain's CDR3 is CIRAGAIYNEQFF. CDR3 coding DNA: TGCATTCGAGCGGGAGCTATCTACAATGAGCAGTTCTTC.

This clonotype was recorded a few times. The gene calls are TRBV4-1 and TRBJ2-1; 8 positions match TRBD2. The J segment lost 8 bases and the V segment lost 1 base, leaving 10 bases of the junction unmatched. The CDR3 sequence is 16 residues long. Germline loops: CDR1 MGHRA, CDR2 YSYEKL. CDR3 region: CASSQVGAGADYEQFF. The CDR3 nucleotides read TGCGCCAGCAGCCAAGTCGGAGCGGGAGCCGATTATGAGCAGTTCTTC.

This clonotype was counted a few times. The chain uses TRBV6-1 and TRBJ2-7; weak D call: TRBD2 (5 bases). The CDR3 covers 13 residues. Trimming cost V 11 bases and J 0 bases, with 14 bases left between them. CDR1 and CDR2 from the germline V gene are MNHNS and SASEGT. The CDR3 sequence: CAGSRRISYEQYF. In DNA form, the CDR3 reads TGTGCCGGCTCCCGGAGGATCTCCTACGAGCAGTACTTC.

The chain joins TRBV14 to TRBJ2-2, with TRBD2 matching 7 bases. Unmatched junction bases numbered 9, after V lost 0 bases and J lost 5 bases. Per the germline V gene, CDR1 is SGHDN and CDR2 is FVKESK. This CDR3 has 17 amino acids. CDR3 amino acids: CASSQDHLAVATGELFF. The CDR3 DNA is TGTGCCAGCAGCCAAGACCACCTAGCGGTAGCAACCGGGGAGCTGTTTTTT.

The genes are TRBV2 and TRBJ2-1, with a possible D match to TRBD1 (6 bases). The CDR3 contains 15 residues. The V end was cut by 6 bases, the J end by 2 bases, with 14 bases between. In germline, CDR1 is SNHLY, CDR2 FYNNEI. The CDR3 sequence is CASSNLGTTYNEQFF. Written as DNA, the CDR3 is TGTGCCAGCAGCAACCTCGGGACAACCTACAATGAGCAGTTCTTC.

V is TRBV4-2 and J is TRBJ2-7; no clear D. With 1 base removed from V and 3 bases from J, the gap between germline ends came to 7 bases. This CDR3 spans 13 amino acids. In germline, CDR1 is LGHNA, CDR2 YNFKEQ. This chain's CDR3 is CASSQGDGYEQYF. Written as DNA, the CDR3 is TGTGCCAGCAGCCAAGGAGACGGCTACGAGCAGTACTTC.

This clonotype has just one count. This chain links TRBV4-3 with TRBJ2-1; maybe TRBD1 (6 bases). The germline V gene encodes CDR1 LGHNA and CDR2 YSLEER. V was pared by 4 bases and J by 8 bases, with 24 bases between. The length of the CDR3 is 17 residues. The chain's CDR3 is CASSRNPRGVVSDEQFF. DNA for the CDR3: TGCGCCAGCAGCCGAAACCCCAGGGGTGTAGTTTCCGATGAGCAGTTCTTC.

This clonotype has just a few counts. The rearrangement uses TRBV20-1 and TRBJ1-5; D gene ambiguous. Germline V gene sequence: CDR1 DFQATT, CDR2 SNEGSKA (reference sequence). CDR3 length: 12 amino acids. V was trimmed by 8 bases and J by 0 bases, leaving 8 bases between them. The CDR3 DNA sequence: TGCAGTTCGGGGATTAGCAATCAGCCCCAGCATTTT. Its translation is CSSGISNQPQHF.

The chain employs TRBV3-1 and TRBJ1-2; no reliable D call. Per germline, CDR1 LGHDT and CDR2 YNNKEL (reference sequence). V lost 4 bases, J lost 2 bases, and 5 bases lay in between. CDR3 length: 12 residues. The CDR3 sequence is CASSLHNYGYTF. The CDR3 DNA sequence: TGTGCCAGCAGCCTCCACAACTATGGCTACACCTTC.

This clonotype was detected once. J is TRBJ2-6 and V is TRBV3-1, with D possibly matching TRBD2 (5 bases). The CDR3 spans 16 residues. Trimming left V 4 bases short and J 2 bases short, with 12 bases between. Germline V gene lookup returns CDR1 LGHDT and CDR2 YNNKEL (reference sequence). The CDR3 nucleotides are TGTGCCAGCAGCCTCCGCCCCGGGGCTGGGGCCAACGTCCTGACTTTC. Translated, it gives CASSLRPGAGANVLTF. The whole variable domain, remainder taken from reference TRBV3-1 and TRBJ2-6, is DTAVSQTPKYLVTQMGNDKSIKCEQNLGHDTMYWYKQDSKKFLKIMFSYNNKELIINETVPNRFSPKSPDKAHLNLHINSLELGDSAVYFCASSLRPGAGANVLTFGAGSRLTVL.